The rows below give T cell receptor beta chains drawn from one sample of a study of blood T cell repertoires in COVID-19. This table comes from immunoSEQ multiplex PCR, and its TCRdb copy is limited to in-frame clones, with some not included. Seen here are 200,000 to 250,000 clones, 84% observed once, and the top ten hold over 6.5%. Material: peripheral blood. The receptor set was obtained from a woman older than 75 with COVID-19, enrolled during active disease. CDR3s include the opening cysteine and the closing phenylalanine or tryptophan. A D gene is named only where the DNA matches it firmly. Clone size is stated in some rows and not others, as once, few, many or a class when expanded.

TRBV7-3	NA	NA	TRBJ1-1	CASKLDTEAFF	TGTGCCAGCAAGTTAGACACTGAAGCTTTCTTT
TRBV2	NA	TRBD2	TRBJ2-1	CASIDYLYSGPYEQFF	TGTGCCAGCATCGACTACCTGTATAGCGGGCCCTATGAGCAGTTCTTC
TRBV27	NA	NA	TRBJ2-7	CASSSPDKYEQYF	TGTGCCAGCAGTTCCCCCGACAAATACGAGCAGTACTTC
TRBV2	NA	TRBD1	TRBJ1-1	CASSEAGTANTEAFF	TGTGCCAGCAGTGAAGCCGGGACAGCGAACACTGAAGCTTTCTTT
TRBV7-9	NA	NA	TRBJ2-1	CASSPAVGEQFF	TGTGCCAGCAGCCCGGCGGTCGGTGAGCAGTTCTTC
TRBV6-5	NA	TRBD1	TRBJ1-3	CASRPMGQGVNTIYF	TGTGCCAGCAGACCCATGGGACAGGGGGTAAACACCATATATTTT
TRBV7-2	NA	TRBD1	TRBJ1-1	CASSFQTGGTFF	TGTGCCAGCAGCTTTCAGACAGGGGGAACTTTCTTT
TRBV28	few	TRBD1	TRBJ1-2	CASSSGQGSDGYTF	TGTGCCAGCAGTTCGGGACAGGGGAGTGATGGCTACACCTTC
TRBV5-1	once	NA	TRBJ2-5	CASSPSDSQETQYF	TGCGCCAGCAGCCCCTCCGACAGTCAAGAGACCCAGTACTTC
TRBV25-1	NA	TRBD1	TRBJ2-5	CASSKQGADETQYF	TGTGCCAGCAGTAAGCAGGGGGCGGACGAGACCCAGTACTTC
TRBV6-5	NA	TRBD1	TRBJ2-7	CASSKDRGEYEQYF	TGTGCCAGCAGTAAGGACAGGGGAGAGTACGAGCAGTACTTC
TRBV6-5	NA	TRBD1	TRBJ1-5	CASRRQGNQPQHF	TGTGCCAGCAGGAGACAGGGGAATCAGCCCCAGCATTTT
TRBV28	NA	NA	TRBJ2-7	CASSLGHYEQYF	TGTGCCAGCAGTTTGGGGCACTACGAGCAGTACTTC
TRBV27	NA	TRBD2	TRBJ2-3	CASSPSGRAPDTQYF	TGTGCCAGCAGCCCTAGCGGGAGGGCCCCAGATACGCAGTATTTT
TRBV6-5	NA	TRBD1	TRBJ1-2	CASSYSTGRDYGYTF	TGTGCCAGCAGTTACTCGACAGGGAGAGACTATGGCTACACCTTC
TRBV5-1	NA	TRBD1	TRBJ1-1	CASSLARTGKDTEAFF	TGCGCCAGCAGCTTGGCTCGGACAGGGAAGGACACTGAAGCTTTCTTT
TRBV3-1/TRBV3-2	NA	NA	TRBJ1-2	CASSQTGGGTIGGYTF	TGTGCCAGCAGCCAAACCGGGGGGGGGACTATTGGAGGCTACACCTTC
TRBV29-1	NA	NA	TRBJ1-4	CSVEGGTGTTNEKLFF	TGCAGCGTTGAAGGGGGGACTGGGACAACTAATGAAAAACTGTTTTTT
TRBV6-5	once	NA	TRBJ1-1	CASSSMWVAEAFF	TGTGCCAGCAGTAGTATGTGGGTAGCAGAAGCTTTCTTT
TRBV9	NA	TRBD1	TRBJ1-1	CASSVEGQGGTEAFF	TGTGCCAGCAGCGTAGAGGGACAGGGGGGCACTGAAGCTTTCTTT
TRBV5-6	NA	TRBD1	TRBJ2-2	CASSLYTGGQALGELFF	TGTGCCAGCAGCTTATACACAGGGGGCCAAGCTCTCGGGGAGCTGTTTTTT
TRBV5-8	NA	TRBD2	TRBJ2-2	CASSLSRRGGTGELFF	TGTGCCAGCAGCTTGAGTCGGCGCGGGGGCACCGGGGAGCTGTTTTTT
TRBV6-1	NA	TRBD1	TRBJ1-1	CASSEGTGWVLNTEAFF	TGTGCCAGCAGTGAAGGGACAGGGTGGGTCCTGAACACTGAAGCTTTCTTT
TRBV9	once	TRBD2	TRBJ2-7	CASSVGPLADTYEQYF	TGTGCCAGCAGCGTGGGGCCGCTAGCGGATACCTACGAGCAGTACTTC
TRBV15	NA	TRBD1	TRBJ1-4	CATSRGQAREKLFF	TGTGCCACCAGCCGGGGACAGGCTCGTGAAAAACTGTTTTTT
TRBV5-1	NA	NA	TRBJ1-1	CASSPEAGRENTEAFF	TGCGCCAGCTCCCCTGAGGCAGGGAGGGAAAACACTGAAGCTTTCTTT
TRBV12-3/TRBV12-4	NA	NA	TRBJ1-2	CASSFPGSGYTF	TGTGCCAGCAGTTTTCCAGGGTCCGGCTACACCTTC
TRBV9	NA	TRBD2	TRBJ2-1	CASSAGLAGTYGDEQFF	TGTGCCAGCAGCGCCGGACTAGCGGGGACCTACGGGGATGAGCAGTTCTTC
TRBV9	once	TRBD2	TRBJ2-3	CASSVEGSGGATDTQYF	TGTGCCAGCAGCGTAGAGGGTAGCGGGGGGGCGACAGATACGCAGTATTTT
TRBV5-1	few	TRBD1	TRBJ1-3	CASSLGNRGLTGNTIYF	TGCGCCAGCAGCTTGGGCAACAGGGGGTTGACTGGAAACACCATATATTTT
TRBV5-5	NA	NA	TRBJ2-1	CASSLVEVQGEFF	TGTGCCAGCAGCCTTGTGGAAGTCCAAGGGGAGTTCTTC
TRBV9	NA	NA	TRBJ1-3	CASSSQGHLSGNTIYF	TGTGCCAGCAGCTCACAGGGACACCTCTCTGGAAACACCATATATTTT
TRBV6-5	once	NA	TRBJ1-3	CASRGYGNTIYF	TGTGCCAGCAGGGGCTACGGAAACACCATATATTTT
TRBV4-1	few	NA	TRBJ2-7	CASSLSWGDRLSEQYF	TGCGCCAGCAGCCTCTCATGGGGGGACCGATTGTCCGAGCAGTACTTC
TRBV4-2	NA	NA	TRBJ1-2	CASSPSPGNYGYTF	TGTGCCAGCAGCCCAAGTCCGGGAAACTATGGCTACACCTTC
TRBV6-5	NA	TRBD1	TRBJ1-3	CASARQGLGGNTIYF	TGTGCCAGCGCAAGACAGGGACTGGGGGGAAACACCATATATTTT
TRBV10-3	NA	NA	TRBJ1-5	CAISERGQPQHF	TGTGCCATCAGTGAGAGGGGTCAGCCCCAGCATTTT
TRBV9	once	TRBD2	TRBJ2-3	CASAPSLAGTQVDTQYF	TGTGCCAGCGCCCCATCCCTAGCGGGGACCCAAGTGGATACGCAGTATTTT
TRBV10-3	NA	NA	TRBJ1-2	CAISESGSRVMGYTF	TGTGCCATCAGTGAGTCTGGCAGCCGGGTAATGGGCTACACCTTC
TRBV25-1	NA	NA	TRBJ2-5	CASSPRSGRETQYF	TGTGCCAGCAGCCCAAGGTCAGGGCGCGAGACCCAGTACTTC